This is a list of T cell receptor beta chains from one sample in a study of T-cell memory formation after mild COVID-19. One entry per CDR3 protein results from TCRdb running MiXCR on the 5' RACE reads. The sample has 550,000 to 650,000 distinct CDR3 sequences; approximately 15% are singletons. The source material was PBMCs or a T cell subset sorted from them (not recorded which). Receptors originate from an adult woman who had mild COVID-19 (a few samples of this study predate the infection). Cell type and time point are not known. Both conserved end residues are part of each CDR3. D genes are given only for firm matches. For some rows the clone size is stated as once, few or many, or as a class when expanded; others skip it.

size	V	J	D	CDR3	DNA
.	TRBV6-5	TRBJ1-1	.	CASRLRSGNTEAFF	TGTGCCAGCAGGCTCAGATCAGGGAACACTGAAGCTTTCTTT
few	TRBV20-1	TRBJ1-1	TRBD1	CSARDTGVYTEAFF	TGCAGTGCTAGAGATACAGGGGTGTACACTGAAGCTTTCTTT
.	TRBV24-1	TRBJ1-2	TRBD1	CATSDDRDRIYGYTF	TGTGCCACCAGTGATGACCGGGACAGGATCTATGGCTACACCTTC
.	TRBV12-3/TRBV12-4	TRBJ2-3	TRBD2	CASSLSLTSGTLRAQYF	TGTGCCAGCAGTTTATCCTTGACTAGCGGGACCCTGCGCGCGCAGTATTTT
few	TRBV7-3	TRBJ2-7	TRBD2	CASSSDADVLAGENTWYEQYF	TGTGCCAGCAGCTCAGACGCGGACGTACTAGCGGGGGAAAACACCTGGTACGAGCAGTACTTC
few	TRBV4-2	TRBJ2-2	TRBD2	CASSQGTSGGAFGELFF	TGTGCCAGCAGCCAAGGGACTAGCGGGGGGGCATTCGGGGAGCTGTTTTTT
.	TRBV11-2	TRBJ2-1	.	CASSPTTGENEQFF	TGTGCCAGCAGCCCCACTACCGGCGAAAATGAGCAGTTCTTC
.	TRBV12-3/TRBV12-4	TRBJ2-3	.	CASSLTRSTDTQYF	TGTGCCAGCAGTTTAACAAGGAGCACAGATACGCAGTATTTT
.	TRBV7-9	TRBJ2-2	TRBD1	CASSSGTGDLGELFF	TGTGCCAGCAGCTCCGGGACAGGCGATCTCGGGGAGCTGTTTTTT
.	TRBV5-1	TRBJ2-7	TRBD1	CASSSLPADRGAHEQYF	TGCGCCAGCAGCTCACTCCCAGCCGACAGGGGAGCCCACGAGCAGTACTTC
few	TRBV7-3	TRBJ2-3	.	CSSSLTVGDTQYF	TGTTCCAGCAGCTTAACCGTCGGAGATACGCAGTATTTT
.	TRBV4-3	TRBJ1-5	TRBD1	CASSQEVLDRGYQPQHF	TGCGCCAGCAGCCAAGAAGTTCTGGACAGGGGATATCAGCCCCAGCATTTT
.	TRBV24-1	TRBJ2-1	TRBD2	CATSDSGLAGGEQFF	TGTGCCACCAGTGATTCGGGACTAGCGGGAGGTGAGCAGTTCTTC
.	TRBV27	TRBJ1-5	TRBD1	CASTAGGRGNQPQHF	TGTGCCAGCACGGCAGGGGGAAGGGGCAATCAGCCCCAGCATTTT
few	TRBV5-1	TRBJ2-1	.	CASSLGPEGSYNEQFF	TGCGCCAGCAGCTTGGGCCCAGAGGGGAGCTACAATGAGCAGTTCTTC
few	TRBV7-9	TRBJ2-3	TRBD2	CASSFSSGRGDTQYF	TGTGCCAGCAGCTTTTCTAGCGGGAGGGGAGATACGCAGTATTTT
.	TRBV3-1	TRBJ1-1	.	CASSQGVVWSTEAFF	TGTGCCAGCAGCCAAGGGGTTGTCTGGTCGACTGAAGCTTTCTTT
.	TRBV3-1	TRBJ1-6	.	CASSQGQANSPLHF	TGTGCCAGCAGCCAAGGGCAGGCTAATTCACCCCTCCACTTT
few	TRBV15	TRBJ2-2	.	CATSRDRNTGELFF	TGTGCCACCAGCAGAGATCGGAACACCGGGGAGCTGTTTTTT
.	TRBV7-6	TRBJ2-1	.	CASSPPGARPYNEQFF	TGTGCCAGCAGCCCCCCGGGGGCCAGACCCTACAATGAGCAGTTCTTC
few	TRBV12-3/TRBV12-4	TRBJ1-1	.	CASSFPPGTEAFF	TGTGCCAGCAGTTTCCCGCCAGGGACTGAAGCTTTCTTT
few	TRBV11-3	TRBJ2-1	.	CASRQGTYNEQFF	TGTGCCAGCCGCCAGGGAACCTACAATGAGCAGTTCTTC
.	TRBV7-9	TRBJ1-1	.	CASSLEEDTEAFF	TGTGCCAGCAGCTTAGAAGAAGACACTGAAGCTTTCTTT
.	TRBV7-9	TRBJ1-2	.	CASSNRASTNYGYTF	TGTGCCAGCAGCAACCGGGCCAGCACTAACTATGGCTACACCTTC
.	TRBV7-2	TRBJ2-7	.	CASSSYRYEQYF	TGTGCCAGCAGCTCGTATCGCTACGAGCAGTACTTC
few	TRBV18	TRBJ1-2	.	CASSPPSGNYGYTF	TGTGCCAGCTCACCACCTTCAGGGAACTATGGCTACACCTTC
few	TRBV4-2	TRBJ2-1	.	CASSQGGAHEQFF	TGTGCCAGCAGCCAAGGAGGGGCCCATGAGCAGTTCTTC
many	TRBV6-5	TRBJ1-1	TRBD1	CASTRTGWTEAFF	TGTGCCAGCACGAGGACAGGTTGGACTGAAGCTTTCTTT
.	TRBV6-2/TRBV6-3	TRBJ2-3	TRBD2	CASRPSVGRGTDTQYF	TGTGCCAGCAGGCCCTCTGTCGGGAGGGGCACAGATACGCAGTATTTT
.	TRBV12-3/TRBV12-4	TRBJ1-1	.	CASSRGGTGNTEAFF	TGTGCCAGCAGCCGGGGTGGGACGGGGAACACTGAAGCTTTCTTT
.	TRBV7-9	TRBJ2-1	TRBD2	CASSSGLAGGWNEQFF	TGTGCCAGCAGCTCGGGACTAGCGGGGGGGTGGAATGAGCAGTTCTTC
few	TRBV12-3/TRBV12-4	TRBJ2-2	TRBD1	CASSLRQGYTGELFF	TGTGCCAGCAGTTTAAGACAGGGATACACCGGGGAGCTGTTTTTT
few	TRBV6-6	TRBJ1-1	.	CASSYRDSEAFF	TGTGCCAGCAGTTACCGGGACTCAGAAGCTTTCTTT
few	TRBV12-3/TRBV12-4	TRBJ1-4	TRBD1	CASSLMTGANEKLFF	TGTGCCAGCAGCTTGATGACAGGGGCTAATGAAAAACTGTTTTTT
few	TRBV29-1	TRBJ1-3	.	CSVEYTGLGNTIYF	TGCAGCGTTGAATATACAGGGTTGGGAAACACCATATATTTT
few	TRBV18	TRBJ2-3	TRBD2	CASSPGLAGVSTDTQYF	TGTGCCAGCTCACCCGGACTAGCGGGGGTCAGCACAGATACGCAGTATTTT
few	TRBV7-9	TRBJ2-3	TRBD1	CASSLGIGTARADTQYF	TGTGCCAGCAGCTTAGGAATCGGGACAGCTCGCGCAGATACGCAGTATTTT
many	TRBV7-3	TRBJ2-1	.	CASSIDRDNEQFF	TGTGCCAGCAGCATAGACCGAGACAATGAGCAGTTCTTC
.	TRBV6-5	TRBJ1-1	.	CASSYPGRMNTEAFF	TGTGCCAGCAGTTACCCGGGACGGATGAACACTGAAGCTTTCTTT
many	TRBV3-1	TRBJ2-1	TRBD2	CASNPSGAAYNEQFF	TGTGCCAGCAACCCGAGCGGGGCAGCCTACAATGAGCAGTTCTTC
.	TRBV12-3/TRBV12-4	TRBJ1-3	.	CASTPSRNTIYF	TGTGCCAGCACCCCCTCCCGGAACACCATATATTTT
few	TRBV6-1	TRBJ2-2	.	CASSLDYFTGELFF	TGTGCCAGCTCTCTGGACTACTTCACCGGGGAGCTGTTTTTT
few	TRBV2	TRBJ1-1	TRBD1	CASRVEQGAGSEAFF	TGTGCCAGCAGGGTAGAACAGGGGGCTGGCTCTGAAGCTTTCTTT
.	TRBV5-1	TRBJ2-1	.	CASSKTLGSYNEQFF	TGCGCCAGCAGCAAGACCCTGGGCTCCTACAATGAGCAGTTCTTC
few	TRBV4-3	TRBJ2-7	.	CASSQGWQGPSYEQYF	TGCGCCAGCAGCCAAGGATGGCAGGGGCCCTCCTACGAGCAGTACTTC
many	TRBV25-1	TRBJ1-3	.	CASSEGLFSGNTIYF	TGTGCCAGCAGTGAAGGACTGTTCTCTGGAAACACCATATATTTT